The following is a T cell receptor beta chain sequence with its context. These data belong to a study of blood T cell repertoires in COVID-19. As for the study in general: There were acute and convalescent COVID-19 samples, and they came from the United States, Italy and Spain. T cells, B-cell-depleted T cells, or PBMCs provided the cDNA or gDNA that served as material.

In the original processing: For nucleated cells, counts were estimated from reference gene primer amplification. Measured with immunoSEQ multiplex PCR; TCRdb has only the in-frame clones, and not every one. V and J calls and clone size come straight from that table; D and trimming were deduced from the DNA. The table records hundreds of thousands of clones, over 75% of them present only once. CDR1 LGHNA and CDR2 YSLEER come from the germline V gene. The CDR3 runs 18 residues. Trimming at V came to 0 bases and at J to 7 bases, leaving 13 bases not matched to a gene. Sequenced sample: peripheral blood. This sequence joins TRBV4-3 and TRBJ2-1; 9 nucleotides line up with TRBD2. This clonotype was sampled from a woman in her 40s who had recovered from COVID-19. The CDR3 nucleotides read TGCGCCAGCAGCCAAGAAGGAGGTAGCGGGAGTTTTGGGAATGAGCAGTTCTTC. This gives the protein CASSQEGGSGSFGNEQFF.